Listed below are T cell receptor beta chains from one sample, sequenced in a study of T-cell memory formation after mild COVID-19. TCRdb reanalysed the 5' RACE reads using MiXCR and keeps one entry per CDR3 protein. The sample holds around 340,000 distinct CDR3 sequences; roughly 21% are singletons and the top ten take roughly an eighth. Material: PBMCs or a T cell subset sorted from them (not recorded which). The source is an adult woman who had mild COVID-19 (a few samples of this study predate the infection). Cell type and time point are not known. Each CDR3 is given with its conserved first and last residue. The D gene is left open where the match is weak. A clone size is listed for some rows: how often the clone was seen (once, few, many), or a class if it is expanded.

TRBV24-1	TRBJ2-3	few	TRBD2	TGTGCCACCAGTGATTTGCCCATAGCGGGGGGGTTGGATACGCAGTATTTT	CATSDLPIAGGLDTQYF
TRBV2	TRBJ2-2	few	TRBD2	TGTGCCAGCTCCGAAAGCGGGGGGCCGAACACCGGGGAGCTGTTTTTT	CASSESGGPNTGELFF
TRBV5-1	TRBJ1-1	NA	TRBD1	TGCGCCAGCAGCCCCGAGGCGGACAGGGCGGGCACTGAAGCTTTCTTT	CASSPEADRAGTEAFF
TRBV7-3	TRBJ2-3	NA	TRBD2	TGTGCCAGCAGCTTACAAGCGGGAGCTGCAGATACGCAGTATTTT	CASSLQAGAADTQYF
TRBV20-1	TRBJ2-3	NA	NA	TGCAGTGCTAGGCGGGCTAGCGCCACAGATACGCAGTATTTT	CSARRASATDTQYF
TRBV7-9	TRBJ1-1	few	NA	TGTGCCAGCAGCTCAATGAGGAATGGGGCTTTCTTT	CASSSMRNGAFF
TRBV7-6	TRBJ2-7	few	NA	TGTGCCAGCAGCTTAAAGGCGGGGACCACCTACGAGCAGTACTTC	CASSLKAGTTYEQYF
TRBV5-6	TRBJ2-7	NA	NA	TGTGCCAGCAGCTATCAGGGAATGGGGGAGCAGTACTTC	CASSYQGMGEQYF
TRBV6-1	TRBJ2-7	NA	NA	TGTGCCAGCAGTGAAGGAGACAGAATCTACGAGCAGTACTTC	CASSEGDRIYEQYF
TRBV7-6	TRBJ2-1	few	NA	TGTGCCAGCAGCCCAGAGGGAAAGTATACGCAGTTCTTC	CASSPEGKYTQFF
TRBV4-1	TRBJ2-1	few	TRBD2	TGCGCCAGCAGCCAAGCCCAGGAACTAACTAGCGGACTCGCTAATGAGCAGTTCTTC	CASSQAQELTSGLANEQFF
TRBV12-3/TRBV12-4	TRBJ1-2	NA	NA	TGTGCCAGCAGCCCCCCCGGCAGGGGAAATGGCTACACCTTC	CASSPPGRGNGYTF
TRBV4-1	TRBJ2-2	NA	NA	TGCGCCAGCAGCCAAGCAGAGGTTGGGACCGGGGAGCTGTTTTTT	CASSQAEVGTGELFF
TRBV12-3/TRBV12-4	TRBJ2-5	NA	TRBD1	TGTGCCAGCAGCTCCGGGGACAGTTGGGAGACCCAGTACTTC	CASSSGDSWETQYF
TRBV11-3	TRBJ2-1	few	TRBD2	TGTGCCAGCAGCCACCGACTAGCGGGGGGCGGCGATGAGCAGTTCTTC	CASSHRLAGGGDEQFF
TRBV7-9	TRBJ2-3	NA	NA	TGTGCCAGCAGCTTAACTCATACGGGGGACACCACAGATACGCAGTATTTT	CASSLTHTGDTTDTQYF
TRBV20-1	TRBJ2-2	NA	NA	TGCAGTGTCCCGGGCCTACCAGACGGGGAGCTGTTTTTT	CSVPGLPDGELFF
TRBV24-1	TRBJ2-1	NA	TRBD2	TGTGCCACCAGTGATTTAAGCGGGACGGCTTACAATGAGCAGTTCTTC	CATSDLSGTAYNEQFF
TRBV9	TRBJ2-1	NA	NA	TGTGCCAGCAGCCAATCTTGGGGGCCCTACAATGAGCAGTTCTTC	CASSQSWGPYNEQFF
TRBV24-1	TRBJ2-2	NA	NA	TGTGCCACCAGCGTCGGGACACAACTTACCGGGGAGCTGTTTTTT	CATSVGTQLTGELFF
TRBV7-2	TRBJ2-2	few	NA	TGTGCCAGCAGCTTTGGAGGGCCCACCGGGGAGCTGTTTTTT	CASSFGGPTGELFF
TRBV20-1	TRBJ2-7	few	NA	TGCAGTGCTAGAAACTACGAGCAGTACTTC	CSARNYEQYF
TRBV4-3	TRBJ1-1	NA	NA	TGCGCCAGCAGCCAAGATGGTTCTCCTCCACGCGCTTTCTTT	CASSQDGSPPRAFF
TRBV24-1	TRBJ2-3	few	TRBD2	TGTGCCACCAGTGATTTATTGTCTAGCGGGAGAGTGGATACGCAGTATTTT	CATSDLLSSGRVDTQYF
TRBV12-3/TRBV12-4	TRBJ2-7	NA	TRBD1	TGTGCCAGCAGTTTAGCTATCGGACAGGGACGCTCCTACGAGCAGTACTTC	CASSLAIGQGRSYEQYF
TRBV20-1	TRBJ2-5	NA	TRBD1	TGCAGTGCTAGAGCCGGGACAGGGGGCAGGGAGACCCAGTACTTC	CSARAGTGGRETQYF
TRBV20-1	TRBJ2-3	few	NA	TGCAGTGCTAGAGTTGTTGAGGGAACAGGAGATACGCAGTATTTT	CSARVVEGTGDTQYF